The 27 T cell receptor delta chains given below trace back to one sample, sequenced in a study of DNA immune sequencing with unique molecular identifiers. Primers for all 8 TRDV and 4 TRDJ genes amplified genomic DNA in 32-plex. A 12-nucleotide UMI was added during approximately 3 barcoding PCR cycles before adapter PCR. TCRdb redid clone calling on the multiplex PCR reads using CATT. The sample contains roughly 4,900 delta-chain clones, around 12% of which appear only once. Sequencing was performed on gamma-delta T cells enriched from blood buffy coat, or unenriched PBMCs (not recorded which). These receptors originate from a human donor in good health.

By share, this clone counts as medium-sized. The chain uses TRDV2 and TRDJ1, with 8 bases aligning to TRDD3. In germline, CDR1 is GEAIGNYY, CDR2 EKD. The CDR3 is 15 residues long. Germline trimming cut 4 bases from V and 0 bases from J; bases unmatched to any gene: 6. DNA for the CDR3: TGTGCCTGTGATGTACTGGGGGCCCACACCGATAAACTCATCTTT. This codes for CACDVLGAHTDKLIF.

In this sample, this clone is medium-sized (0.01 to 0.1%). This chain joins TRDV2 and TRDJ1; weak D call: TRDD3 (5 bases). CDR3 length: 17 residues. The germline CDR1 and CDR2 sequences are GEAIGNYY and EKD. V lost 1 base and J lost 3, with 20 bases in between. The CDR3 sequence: CACDTLSKGEGADKLIF. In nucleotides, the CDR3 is TGTGCCTGTGACACTCTGAGTAAAGGGGAGGGTGCCGATAAACTCATCTTT.

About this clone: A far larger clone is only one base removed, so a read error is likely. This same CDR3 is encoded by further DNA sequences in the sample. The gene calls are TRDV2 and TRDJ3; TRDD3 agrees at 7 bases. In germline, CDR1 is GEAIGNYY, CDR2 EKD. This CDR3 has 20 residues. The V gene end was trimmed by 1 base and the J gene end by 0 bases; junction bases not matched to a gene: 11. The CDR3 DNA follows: TGTGCCTGTGACACGGGAAGCCTGGGGGTTGGCTCCTGGGACACCCGACAGATGTTTTTC. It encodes CACDTGSLGVGSWDTRQMFF.

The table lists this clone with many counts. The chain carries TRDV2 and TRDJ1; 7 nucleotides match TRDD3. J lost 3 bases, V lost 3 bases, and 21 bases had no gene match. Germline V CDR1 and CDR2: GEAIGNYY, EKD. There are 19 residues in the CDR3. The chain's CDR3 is CACDPITPGGPPISDKLIF. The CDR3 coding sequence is TGTGCCTGTGACCCCATTACGCCTGGGGGGCCTCCGATCTCCGATAAACTCATCTTT.

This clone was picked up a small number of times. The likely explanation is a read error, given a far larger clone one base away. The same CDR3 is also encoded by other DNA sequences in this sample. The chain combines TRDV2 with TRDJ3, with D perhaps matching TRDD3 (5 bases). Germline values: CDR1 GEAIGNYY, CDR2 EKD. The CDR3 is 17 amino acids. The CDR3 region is CACDTLHATWDTRQMFF. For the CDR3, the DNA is TGTGCCTGTGACACCCTGCATGCTACCTGGGACACCCGACAGATGTTTTTT.

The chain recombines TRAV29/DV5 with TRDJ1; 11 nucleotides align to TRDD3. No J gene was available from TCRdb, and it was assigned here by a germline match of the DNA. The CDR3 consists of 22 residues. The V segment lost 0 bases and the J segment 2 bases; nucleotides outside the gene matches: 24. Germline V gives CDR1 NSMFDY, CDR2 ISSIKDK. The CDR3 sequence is CAASGPYVRPYWGIDGTDKLIF. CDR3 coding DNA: TGTGCAGCAAGCGGCCCTTACGTACGACCGTACTGGGGGATAGATGGGACCGATAAACTCATCTTT.

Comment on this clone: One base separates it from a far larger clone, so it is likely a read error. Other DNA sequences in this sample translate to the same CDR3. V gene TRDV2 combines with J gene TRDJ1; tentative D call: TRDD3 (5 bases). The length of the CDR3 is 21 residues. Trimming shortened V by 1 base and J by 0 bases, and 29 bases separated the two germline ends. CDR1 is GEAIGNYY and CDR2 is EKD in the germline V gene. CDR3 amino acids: CACDTLLSHYTGSPYTDKLIF. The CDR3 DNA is TGTGCCTGTGACACTCTTCTTTCCCATTATACTGGCAGCCCTTACACCGATAAACTCATCTTT.

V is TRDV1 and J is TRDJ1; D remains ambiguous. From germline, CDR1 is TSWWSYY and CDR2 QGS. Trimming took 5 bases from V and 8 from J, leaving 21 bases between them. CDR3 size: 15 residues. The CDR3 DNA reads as TGTGCTCTTGGGCATGGAGGTGGTGGGACTCTGAAACTCATCTTT. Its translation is CALGHGGGGTLKLIF.

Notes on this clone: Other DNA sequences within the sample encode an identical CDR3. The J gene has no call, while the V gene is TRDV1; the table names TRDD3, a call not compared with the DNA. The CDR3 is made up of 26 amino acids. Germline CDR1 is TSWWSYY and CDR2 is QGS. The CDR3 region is CALGEPRMWTRAPLTGGLGLTDKLIF. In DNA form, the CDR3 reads TGTGCTCTTGGGGAACCCAGAATGTGGACACGGGCCCCTCTCACTGGGGGATTGGGTCTCACCGATAAGCTCATCTTT.

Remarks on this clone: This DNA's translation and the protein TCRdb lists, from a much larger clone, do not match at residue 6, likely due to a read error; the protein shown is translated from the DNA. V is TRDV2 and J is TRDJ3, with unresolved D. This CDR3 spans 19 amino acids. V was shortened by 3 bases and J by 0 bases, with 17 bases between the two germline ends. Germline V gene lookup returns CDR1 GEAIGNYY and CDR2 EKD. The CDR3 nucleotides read TGTGCCTGTGACCAATTCAAGGAGGAGCCCTCCTGGGACACCCGACAGATGTTTTTC. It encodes CACDQFKEEPSWDTRQMFF.

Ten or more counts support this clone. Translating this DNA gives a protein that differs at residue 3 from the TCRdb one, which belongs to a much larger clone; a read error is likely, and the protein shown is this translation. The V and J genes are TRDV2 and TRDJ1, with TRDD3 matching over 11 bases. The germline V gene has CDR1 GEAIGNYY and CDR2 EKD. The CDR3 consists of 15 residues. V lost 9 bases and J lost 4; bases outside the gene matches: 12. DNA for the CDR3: TGTGCCCGTGCCCAACTGGGGGATAGGGACGATAAACTCATCTTT. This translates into CARAQLGDRDDKLIF.

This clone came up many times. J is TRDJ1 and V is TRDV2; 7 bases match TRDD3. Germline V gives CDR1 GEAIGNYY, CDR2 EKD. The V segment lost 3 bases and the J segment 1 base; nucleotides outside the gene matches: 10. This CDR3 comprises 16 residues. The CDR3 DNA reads TGTGCCTGTGACCGGCTGGGGGTTTCATCCACCGATAAACTCATCTTT. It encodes CACDRLGVSSTDKLIF.

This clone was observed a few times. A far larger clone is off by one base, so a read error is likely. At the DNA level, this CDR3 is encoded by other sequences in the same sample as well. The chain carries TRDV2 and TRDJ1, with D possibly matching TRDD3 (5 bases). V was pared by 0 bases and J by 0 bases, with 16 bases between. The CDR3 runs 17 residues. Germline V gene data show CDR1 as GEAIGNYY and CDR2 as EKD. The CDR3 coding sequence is TGTGCCTGTGACACCCTCGTGTTAGGGGAGAACACCGATAAACTCATCTTT. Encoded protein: CACDTLVLGENTDKLIF.

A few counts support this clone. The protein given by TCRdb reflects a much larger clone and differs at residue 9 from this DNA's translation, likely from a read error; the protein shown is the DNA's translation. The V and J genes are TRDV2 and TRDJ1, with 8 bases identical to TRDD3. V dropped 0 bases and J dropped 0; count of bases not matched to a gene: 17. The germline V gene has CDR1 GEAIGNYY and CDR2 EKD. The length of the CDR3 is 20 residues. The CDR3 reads CACDTVATEGYGGYTDKLIF. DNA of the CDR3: TGTGCCTGTGACACCGTCGCTACTGAGGGATACGGAGGGTACACCGATAAACTCATCTTT.

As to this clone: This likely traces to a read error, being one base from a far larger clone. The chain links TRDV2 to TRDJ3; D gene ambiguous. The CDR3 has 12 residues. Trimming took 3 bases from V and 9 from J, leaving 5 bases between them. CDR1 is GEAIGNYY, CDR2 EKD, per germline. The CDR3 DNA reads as TGTGCCTGTGACGCCGGCACCCGACAGATGTTTTTC. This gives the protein CACDAGTRQMFF.

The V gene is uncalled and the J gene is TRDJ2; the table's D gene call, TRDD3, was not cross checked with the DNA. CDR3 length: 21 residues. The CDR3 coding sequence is TGTGCTCTTGGGATCGGCCTTCCCTCCCTGGGGACTGCGGCTTTGACAGCACAACTCTTCTTT. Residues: CALGIGLPSLGTAALTAQLFF.

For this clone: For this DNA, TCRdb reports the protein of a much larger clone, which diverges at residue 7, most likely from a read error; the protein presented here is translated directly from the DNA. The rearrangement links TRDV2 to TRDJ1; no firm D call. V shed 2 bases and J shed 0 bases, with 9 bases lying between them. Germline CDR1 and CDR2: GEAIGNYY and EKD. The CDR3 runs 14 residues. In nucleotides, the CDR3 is TGTGCCTGTGACAGTCTAGAGTACACCGATAAACTCATCTTT. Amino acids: CACDSLEYTDKLIF.

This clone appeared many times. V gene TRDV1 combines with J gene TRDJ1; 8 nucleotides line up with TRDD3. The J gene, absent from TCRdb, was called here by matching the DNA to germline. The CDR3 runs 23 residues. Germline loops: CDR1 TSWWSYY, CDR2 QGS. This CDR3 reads CALRGPSPVTGGFASPARGKLIF. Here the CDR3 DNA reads TGTGCCCTTCGAGGGCCTTCGCCTGTTACTGGGGGGTTCGCTTCACCAGCGAGGGGTAAACTCATCTTT.

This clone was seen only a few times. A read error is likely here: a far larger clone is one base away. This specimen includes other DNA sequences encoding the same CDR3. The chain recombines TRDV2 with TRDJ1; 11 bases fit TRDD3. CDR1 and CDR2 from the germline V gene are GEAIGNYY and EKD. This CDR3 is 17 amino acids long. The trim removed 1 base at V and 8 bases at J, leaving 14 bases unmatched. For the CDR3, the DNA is TGTGCCTGTGACACTCTGGTGGGGGATACGCCCTACGACAAACTCATCTTT. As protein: CACDTLVGDTPYDKLIF.

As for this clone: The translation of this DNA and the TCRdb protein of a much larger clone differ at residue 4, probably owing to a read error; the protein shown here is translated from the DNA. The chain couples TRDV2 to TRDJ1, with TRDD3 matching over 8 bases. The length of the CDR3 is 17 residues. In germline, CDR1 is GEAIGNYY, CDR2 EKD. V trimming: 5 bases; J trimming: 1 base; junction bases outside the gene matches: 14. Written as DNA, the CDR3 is TGTGCCTGTGGCTCACTTCCCTACGGGGATACCACCGATAAACTCATCTTT. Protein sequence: CACGSLPYGDTTDKLIF.

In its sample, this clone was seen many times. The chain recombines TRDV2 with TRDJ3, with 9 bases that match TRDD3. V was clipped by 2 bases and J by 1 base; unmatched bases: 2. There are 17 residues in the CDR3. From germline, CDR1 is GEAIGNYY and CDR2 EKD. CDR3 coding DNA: TGTGCCTGTGACAATACTGGGGGATCCTGGGACACCCGACAGATGTTTTTC. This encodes CACDNTGGSWDTRQMFF.

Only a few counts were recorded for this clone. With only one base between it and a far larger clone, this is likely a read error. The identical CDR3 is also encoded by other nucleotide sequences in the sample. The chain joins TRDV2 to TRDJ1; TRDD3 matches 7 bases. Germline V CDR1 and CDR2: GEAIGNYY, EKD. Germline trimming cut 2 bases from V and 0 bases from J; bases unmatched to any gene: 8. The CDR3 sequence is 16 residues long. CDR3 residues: CACDKLGDLYTDKLIF. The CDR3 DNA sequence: TGTGCCTGTGACAAATTGGGGGACCTGTACACCGATAAACTCATCTTT.

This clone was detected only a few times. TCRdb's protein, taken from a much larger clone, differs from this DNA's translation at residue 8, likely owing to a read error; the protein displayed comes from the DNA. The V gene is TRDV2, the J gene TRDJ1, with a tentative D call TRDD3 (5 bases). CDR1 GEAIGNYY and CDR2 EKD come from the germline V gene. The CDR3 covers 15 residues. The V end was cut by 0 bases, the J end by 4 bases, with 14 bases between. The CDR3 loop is CACDTVLEGRDKLIF. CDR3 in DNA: TGTGCCTGTGACACCGTACTGGAGGGCCGCGATAAACTCATCTTT.

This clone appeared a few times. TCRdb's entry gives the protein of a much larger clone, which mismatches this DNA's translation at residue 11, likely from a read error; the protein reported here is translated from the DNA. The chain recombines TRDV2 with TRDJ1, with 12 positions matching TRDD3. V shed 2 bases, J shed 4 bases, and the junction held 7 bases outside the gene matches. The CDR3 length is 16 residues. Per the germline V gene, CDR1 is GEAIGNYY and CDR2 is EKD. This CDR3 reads CACDKLGDTQGDKLIF. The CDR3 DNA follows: TGTGCCTGTGACAAGCTGGGGGATACGCAGGGCGATAAACTCATCTTT.

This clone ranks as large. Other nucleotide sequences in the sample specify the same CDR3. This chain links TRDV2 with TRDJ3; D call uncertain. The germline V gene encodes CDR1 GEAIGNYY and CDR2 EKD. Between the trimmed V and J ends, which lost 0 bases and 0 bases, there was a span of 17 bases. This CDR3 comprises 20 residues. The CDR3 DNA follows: TGTGCCTGTGACACCGTACTGACCTTAGGGAGCTCCTGGGACACCCGACAGATGTTTTTC. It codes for CACDTVLTLGSSWDTRQMFF.

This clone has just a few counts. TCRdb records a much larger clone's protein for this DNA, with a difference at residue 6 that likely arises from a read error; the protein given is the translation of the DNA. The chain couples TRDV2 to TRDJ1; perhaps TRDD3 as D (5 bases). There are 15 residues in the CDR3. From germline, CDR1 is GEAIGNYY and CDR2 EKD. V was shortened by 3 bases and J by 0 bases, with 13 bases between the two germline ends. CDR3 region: CACDLQGTDTDKLIF. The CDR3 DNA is TGTGCCTGTGACCTACAGGGGACAGACACCGATAAACTCATCTTT.

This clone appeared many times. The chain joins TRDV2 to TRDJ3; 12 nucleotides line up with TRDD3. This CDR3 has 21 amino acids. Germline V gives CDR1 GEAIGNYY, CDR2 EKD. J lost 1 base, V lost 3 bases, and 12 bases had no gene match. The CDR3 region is CACDFTGGYTMGSWDTRQMFF. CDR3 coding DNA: TGTGCCTGTGACTTTACTGGGGGATACACGATGGGATCCTGGGACACCCGACAGATGTTTTTC.